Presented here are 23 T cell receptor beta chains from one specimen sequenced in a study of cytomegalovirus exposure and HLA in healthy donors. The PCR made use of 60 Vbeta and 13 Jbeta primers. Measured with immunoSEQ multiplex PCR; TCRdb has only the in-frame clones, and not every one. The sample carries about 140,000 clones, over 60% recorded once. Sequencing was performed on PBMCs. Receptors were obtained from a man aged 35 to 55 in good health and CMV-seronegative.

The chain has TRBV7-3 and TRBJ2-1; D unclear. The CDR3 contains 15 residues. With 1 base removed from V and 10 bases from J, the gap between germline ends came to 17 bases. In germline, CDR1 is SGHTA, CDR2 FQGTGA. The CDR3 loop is CASSLNTRGRGEQFF. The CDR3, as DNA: TGTGCCAGCAGCTTAAACACCCGTGGCCGTGGCGAGCAGTTCTTC.

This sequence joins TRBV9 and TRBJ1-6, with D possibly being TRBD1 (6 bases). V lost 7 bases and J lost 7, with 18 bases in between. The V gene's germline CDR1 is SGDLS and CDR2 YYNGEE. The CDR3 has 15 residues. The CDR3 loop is CASAPYTGQNSPLHF. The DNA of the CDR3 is TGTGCCAGCGCACCATATACGGGACAAAATTCACCCCTCCACTTT. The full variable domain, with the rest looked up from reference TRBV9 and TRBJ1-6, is DSGVTQTPKHLITATGQRVTLRCSPRSGDLSVYWYQQSLDQGLQFLIQYYNGEERAKGNILERFSAQQFPDLHSELNLSSLELGDSALYFCASAPYTGQNSPLHFGNGTRLTVT.

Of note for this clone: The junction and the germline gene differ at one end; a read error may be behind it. CDR3 loop: CASSDQTRFKREFLLSYEQHF. CDR3 nucleotides: TGTGCCAGCAGTGACCAGACCAGGTTCAAGCGGGAGTTTCTCCTCTCCTACGAGCAGCACTTC. This sequence joins TRBV6-4 and TRBJ2-7; 8 bases fit TRBD2. This CDR3 is built from 21 residues. Germline CDR1 is MRHNA and CDR2 is SNTAGT.

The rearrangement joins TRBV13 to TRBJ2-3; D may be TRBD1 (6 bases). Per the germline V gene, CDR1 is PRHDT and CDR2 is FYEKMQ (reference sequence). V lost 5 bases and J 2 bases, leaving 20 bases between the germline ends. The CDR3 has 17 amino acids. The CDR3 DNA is TGTGCCAGCAGCCCAGCCGGACAGAGAGGAAACACAGATACGCAGTATTTT. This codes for CASSPAGQRGNTDTQYF. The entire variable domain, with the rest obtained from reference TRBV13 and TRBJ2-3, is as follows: AAGVIQSPRHLIKEKRETATLKCYPIPRHDTVYWYQQGPGQDPQFLISFYEKMQSDKGSIPDRFSAQQFSDYHSELNMSSLELGDSALYFCASSPAGQRGNTDTQYFGPGTRLTVL.

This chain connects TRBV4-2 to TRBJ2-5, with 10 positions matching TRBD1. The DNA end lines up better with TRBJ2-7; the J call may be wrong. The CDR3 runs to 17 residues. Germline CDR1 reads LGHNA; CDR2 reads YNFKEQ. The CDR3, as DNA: TGTGCCAGCAGCCGGAGACCCCTAGCGACAGGGGGCCGCGAGCAGTACTTC. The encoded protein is CASSRRPLATGGREQYF.

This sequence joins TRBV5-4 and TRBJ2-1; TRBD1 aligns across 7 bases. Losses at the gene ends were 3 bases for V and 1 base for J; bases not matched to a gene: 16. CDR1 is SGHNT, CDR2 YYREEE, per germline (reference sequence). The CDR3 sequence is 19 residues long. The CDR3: CASSWDRGEIKTSYNEQFF. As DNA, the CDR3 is TGTGCCAGCAGCTGGGACAGAGGGGAGATTAAGACTTCCTACAATGAGCAGTTCTTC.

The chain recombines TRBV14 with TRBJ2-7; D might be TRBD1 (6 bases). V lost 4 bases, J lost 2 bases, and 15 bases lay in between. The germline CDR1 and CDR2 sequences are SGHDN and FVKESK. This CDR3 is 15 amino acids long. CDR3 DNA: TGTGCCAGCAGCCCCGGACAGTTGGGGACCTACGAGCAGTACTTC. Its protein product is CASSPGQLGTYEQYF.

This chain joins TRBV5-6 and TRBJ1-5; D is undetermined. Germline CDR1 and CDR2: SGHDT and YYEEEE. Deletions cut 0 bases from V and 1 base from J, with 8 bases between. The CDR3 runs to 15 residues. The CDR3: CASSLAGRSNQPQHF. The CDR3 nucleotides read TGTGCCAGCAGCTTGGCTGGCAGGAGCAATCAGCCCCAGCATTTT.

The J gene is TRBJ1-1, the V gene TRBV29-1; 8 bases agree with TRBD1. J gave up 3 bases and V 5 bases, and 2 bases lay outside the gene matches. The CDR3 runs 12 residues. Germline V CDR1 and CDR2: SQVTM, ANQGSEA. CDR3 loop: CSVSDRDTEAFF. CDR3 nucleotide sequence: TGCAGCGTTTCGGACAGGGACACTGAAGCTTTCTTT.

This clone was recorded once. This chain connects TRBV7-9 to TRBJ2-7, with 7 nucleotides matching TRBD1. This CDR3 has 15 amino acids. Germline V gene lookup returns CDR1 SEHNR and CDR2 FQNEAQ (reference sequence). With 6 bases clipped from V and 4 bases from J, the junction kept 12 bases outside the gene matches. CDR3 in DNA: TGTGCCAGCAGTTCCGAGGGGGCGGTGGGATACGAGCAGTACTTC. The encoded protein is CASSSEGAVGYEQYF.

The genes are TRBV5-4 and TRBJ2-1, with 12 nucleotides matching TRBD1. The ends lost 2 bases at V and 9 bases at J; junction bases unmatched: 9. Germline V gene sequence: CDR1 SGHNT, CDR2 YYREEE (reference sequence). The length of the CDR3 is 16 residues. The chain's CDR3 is CASSFNRDRGQVEQFF. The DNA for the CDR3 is TGTGCCAGCAGCTTCAACCGGGACAGGGGGCAGGTTGAGCAGTTCTTC.

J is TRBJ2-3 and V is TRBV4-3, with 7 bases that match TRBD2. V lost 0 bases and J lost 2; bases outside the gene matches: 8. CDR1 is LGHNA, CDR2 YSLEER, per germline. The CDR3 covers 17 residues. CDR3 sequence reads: CASSQDWASGYTDTQYF. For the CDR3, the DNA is TGCGCCAGCAGCCAAGATTGGGCTAGCGGATACACAGATACGCAGTATTTT.

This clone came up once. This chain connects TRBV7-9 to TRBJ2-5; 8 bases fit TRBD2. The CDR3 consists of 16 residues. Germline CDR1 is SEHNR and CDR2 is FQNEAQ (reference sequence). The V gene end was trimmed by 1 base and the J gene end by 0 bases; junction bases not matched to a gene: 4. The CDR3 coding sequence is TGTGCCAGCAGCTTAGTCGGGCGGGGGGACCAAGAGACCCAGTACTTC. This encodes CASSLVGRGDQETQYF.

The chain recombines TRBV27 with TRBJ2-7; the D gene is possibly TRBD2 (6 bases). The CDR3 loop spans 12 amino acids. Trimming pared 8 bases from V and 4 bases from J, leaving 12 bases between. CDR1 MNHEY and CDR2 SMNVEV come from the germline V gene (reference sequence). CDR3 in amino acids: CASSSAYYEQYF. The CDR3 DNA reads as TGTGCCAGCTCTAGCGCTTATTACGAGCAGTACTTC.

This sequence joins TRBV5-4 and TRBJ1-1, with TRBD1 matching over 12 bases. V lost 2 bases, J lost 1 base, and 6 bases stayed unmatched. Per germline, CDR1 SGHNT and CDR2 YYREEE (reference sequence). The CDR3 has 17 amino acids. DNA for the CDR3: TGTGCCAGCAGCTTCCCGGGACAGGGGGCGGCGAACACTGAAGCTTTCTTT. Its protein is CASSFPGQGAANTEAFF. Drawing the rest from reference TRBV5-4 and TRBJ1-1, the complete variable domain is ETGVTQSPTHLIKTRGQQVTLRCSSQSGHNTVSWYQQALGQGPQFIFQYYREEENGRGNFPPRFSGLQFPNYSSELNVNALELDDSALYLCASSFPGQGAANTEAFFGQGTRLTVV.

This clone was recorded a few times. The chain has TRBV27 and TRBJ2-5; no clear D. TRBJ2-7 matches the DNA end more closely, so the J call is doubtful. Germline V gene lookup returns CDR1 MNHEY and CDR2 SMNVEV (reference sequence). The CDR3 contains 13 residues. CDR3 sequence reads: CASSYGLAYEQYF. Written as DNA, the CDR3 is TGTGCCAGCAGTTATGGGCTTGCCTACGAGCAGTACTTC.

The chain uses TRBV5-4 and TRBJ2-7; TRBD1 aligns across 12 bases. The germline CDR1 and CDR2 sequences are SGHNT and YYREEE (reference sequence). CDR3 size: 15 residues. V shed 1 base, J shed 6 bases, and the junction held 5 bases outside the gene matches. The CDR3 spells CASSLSGQGAIEQYF. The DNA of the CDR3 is TGTGCCAGCAGCTTGTCGGGACAGGGGGCGATCGAGCAGTACTTC.

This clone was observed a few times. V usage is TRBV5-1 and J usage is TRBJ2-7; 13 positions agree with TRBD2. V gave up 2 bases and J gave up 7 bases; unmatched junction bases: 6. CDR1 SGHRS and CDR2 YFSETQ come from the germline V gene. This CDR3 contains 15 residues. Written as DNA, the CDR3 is TGCGCCAGCAGCTTAACTAGCGGGGGGGCCAGGGAGCAGTACTTC. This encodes CASSLTSGGAREQYF.

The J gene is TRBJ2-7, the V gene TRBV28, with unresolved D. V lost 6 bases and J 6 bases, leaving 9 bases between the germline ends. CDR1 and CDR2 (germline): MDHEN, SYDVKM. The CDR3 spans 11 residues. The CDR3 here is CASSLGLEQYF. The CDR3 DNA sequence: TGTGCCAGCAGCTTGGGCCTCGAGCAGTACTTC. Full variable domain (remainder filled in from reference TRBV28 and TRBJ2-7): DVKVTQSSRYLVKRTGEKVFLECVQDMDHENMFWYRQDPGLGLRLIYFSYDVKMKEKGDIPEGYSVSREKKERFSLILESASTNQTSMYLCASSLGLEQYFGPGTRLTVT.

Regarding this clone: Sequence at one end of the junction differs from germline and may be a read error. CDR3 nucleotides: TGTTCCAGCAGCAAAGGACGCGGACTAGCGGGGGACACCGGGGAGCTGTTTTTT. Residues: CSSSKGRGLAGDTGELFF. The chain carries TRBV7-9 and TRBJ2-2, with 13 bases lining up with TRBD2. The CDR3 spans 18 residues. Germline lookup yields CDR1 SEHNR and CDR2 FQNEAQ (reference sequence).

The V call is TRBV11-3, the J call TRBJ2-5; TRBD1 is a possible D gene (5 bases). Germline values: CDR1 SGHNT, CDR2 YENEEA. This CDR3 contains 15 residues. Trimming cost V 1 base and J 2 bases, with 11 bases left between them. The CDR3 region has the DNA TGTGCCAGCAGCTTAGGGGGCGGCGCTCAAGAGACCCAGTACTTC. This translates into CASSLGGGAQETQYF.

The CDR3 reads CASSVIRGKVNTDTQYF. The CDR3 DNA reads as TGTGCCAGCAGTGTCATCAGGGGGAAGGTGAACACAGATACGCAGTATTTT. The chain uses TRBV25-1 and TRBJ2-3; 7 positions agree with TRBD1. Germline-derived CDR1 and CDR2 are MGHDK and SYGVNS. The CDR3 runs 17 residues. After removal of 4 bases from V and 2 bases from J, the junction contained 12 bases not matched to a gene.

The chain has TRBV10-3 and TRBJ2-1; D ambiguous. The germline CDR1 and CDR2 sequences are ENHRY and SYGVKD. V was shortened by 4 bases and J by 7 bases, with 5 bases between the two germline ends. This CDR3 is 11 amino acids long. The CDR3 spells CAISVRNEQFF. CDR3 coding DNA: TGTGCCATCAGTGTTAGAAATGAGCAGTTCTTC.